This T cell receptor (beta chain) was retrieved from a study of cytomegalovirus exposure and HLA in healthy donors. Points from the study as a whole: A later analysis found most CMV-associated TCR beta chains apparently HLA-restricted. Analyses of presence and absence presupposed an approximately uniform sequencing depth across donors.

In this sample, this clone turned up once. Its matching antigen is unknown. Per germline, CDR1 MDHEN and CDR2 SYDVKM. The V gene lost 6 bases and the J gene lost 4 bases, with 19 bases spanning the gap. The CDR3 runs 16 residues. 13 Jbeta primers and 60 Vbeta primers were used for the PCR. Only in-frame clones appear in the TCRdb table, and some are missing; sequencing was by immunoSEQ multiplex PCR. The sample shows 160,000 or so clones, 80% of them seen only once. This sequence was found in a man aged 25-45 years in good health and CMV-seronegative. Source material: PBMCs. The rearrangement joins TRBV28 to TRBJ2-4; the D gene is possibly TRBD1 (6 bases). CDR3 bases: TGTGCCAGCAGCTCGCTTCAGGGTAGGGGGAAAAACATTCAGTACTTC. Its protein is CASSSLQGRGKNIQYF.